These 26 T cell receptor beta chains share one sample of origin, sequenced in a study of blood T cell repertoires in COVID-19. Generated by immunoSEQ multiplex PCR, the TCRdb table keeps only in-frame clones and is missing some. The sample lists tens of thousands of clones, roughly 80% seen once, with about 30% in the top ten. Specimen: peripheral blood. These receptors came from a human donor in a cohort sampled during active COVID-19.

The V and J genes are TRBV7-3 and TRBJ2-3, with 11 bases matching TRBD2. Germline CDR1 SGHTA, CDR2 FQGTGA. Trimming removed 2 bases from V and 1 base from J; junction bases left unmatched: 8. The CDR3 is made up of 18 amino acids. CDR3 in amino acids: CASSLPGGTSGRTDTQYF. CDR3 DNA: TGTGCCAGCAGCTTACCCGGAGGGACTAGCGGTCGCACAGATACGCAGTATTTT.

The V gene is TRBV5-1, the J gene TRBJ2-3; 11 bases match TRBD1. The length of the CDR3 is 16 residues. Germline assignment: CDR1 SGHRS and CDR2 YFSETQ. V was clipped by 3 bases and J by 5 bases; unmatched bases: 8. In nucleotides, the CDR3 is TGCGCCAGCAGCTCCACCGGGACAGGGGGAAGAGATACGCAGTATTTT. Translated, it gives CASSSTGTGGRDTQYF. The full variable domain, its missing parts supplied by reference TRBV5-1 and TRBJ2-3, is KAGVTQTPRYLIKTRGQQVTLSCSPISGHRSVSWYQQTPGQGLQFLFEYFSETQRNKGNFPGRFSGRQFSNSRSEMNVSTLELGDSALYLCASSSTGTGGRDTQYFGPGTRLTVL.

This chain uses TRBV28 with TRBJ1-5, with a weak D call TRBD1 (6 bases). Germline assignment: CDR1 MDHEN and CDR2 SYDVKM. The CDR3 extends over 13 amino acids. V dropped 8 bases and J dropped 5 bases, with 13 bases sitting between them. CDR3 coding DNA: TGTGCCAGCTTCAGGGGAGTCCATCAGCCCCAGCATTTT. This sequence encodes CASFRGVHQPQHF.

This clone was seen once. The CDR3 DNA reads as TGTGCCAGCAGCTGGGACAGGAACACTGAAGCTTTCTTT. Translation gives CASSWDRNTEAFF. The V and J genes are TRBV5-8 and TRBJ1-1, with 7 bases that match TRBD1. V lost 3 bases, J lost 1 base, and 0 bases stayed unmatched. CDR1 is SGHTS, CDR2 YDEGEE, per germline. The CDR3 spans 13 residues. Full variable domain (outside the CDR3, taken from reference TRBV5-8 and TRBJ1-1): EAGVTQSPTHLIKTRGQQATLRCSPISGHTSVYWYQQALGLGLQFLLWYDEGEERNRGNFPPRFSGRQFPNYSSELNVNALELEDSALYLCASSWDRNTEAFFGQGTRLTVV.

The chain combines TRBV11-1 with TRBJ2-1; the D gene is possibly TRBD1 (5 bases). The germline CDR1 and CDR2 sequences are SGHAT and FQDESV (reference sequence). Trimming took 5 bases from V and 0 from J, leaving 14 bases between them. This CDR3 is 16 amino acids long. The DNA of the CDR3 is TGTGCCAGCAGCCCAAGCCGACAGTTCTCCTACAATGAGCAGTTCTTC. It specifies CASSPSRQFSYNEQFF.

A few counts support this clone. The J gene is TRBJ1-5, the V gene TRBV5-1; possible D gene TRBD1, 5 bases. The germline V gene has CDR1 SGHRS and CDR2 YFSETQ. V lost 0 bases and J 6 bases, leaving 13 bases between the germline ends. This CDR3 is 15 amino acids long. CDR3 amino acids: CASSLGTQGVQPQHF. The DNA for the CDR3 is TGCGCCAGCAGCTTGGGGACCCAAGGGGTTCAGCCCCAGCATTTT.

V and J are TRBV20-1 and TRBJ1-2, with TRBD1 identical over 7 bases. CDR3 length: 11 amino acids. Germline V gene lookup returns CDR1 DFQATT and CDR2 SNEGSKA (reference sequence). After removal of 5 bases from V and 4 bases from J, the junction contained 1 base not matched to a gene. The CDR3 nucleotides are TGCAGTGCTGGGACAGTCTATGGCTACACCTTC. Encoded protein: CSAGTVYGYTF.

The rearrangement links TRBV2 to TRBJ1-2; 7 bases are a match to TRBD1. Germline CDR1 and CDR2: SNHLY and FYNNEI. CDR3 size: 12 residues. The V segment lost 10 bases and the J segment 6 bases; nucleotides outside the gene matches: 8. CDR3 nucleotides: TGTGCCATCCCGGGACAGACGGATGGCTACACCTTC. This gives the protein CAIPGQTDGYTF.

The chain employs TRBV9 and TRBJ1-1, with 7 nucleotides matching TRBD1. Germline CDR1 is SGDLS and CDR2 is YYNGEE. The CDR3 is 15 residues long. J lost 0 bases, V lost 3 bases, and 5 bases had no gene match. The CDR3 DNA sequence: TGTGCCAGCAGCGCCGAAGGGACAGTGAACACTGAAGCTTTCTTT. Translating it yields CASSAEGTVNTEAFF.

This rearrangement joins TRBV5-1 to TRBJ2-7; D is unresolved. Deletions cut 3 bases from V and 2 bases from J, with 12 bases between. Germline CDR1 reads SGHRS; CDR2 reads YFSETQ. This CDR3 is 14 amino acids long. The CDR3 nucleotides are TGCGCCAGCAGCTCCGCCTTTTCTACCTACGAGCAGTACTTC. Translated: CASSSAFSTYEQYF.

With regard to this clone: Other DNA sequences from this sample encode an identical CDR3 as well. The chain has TRBV20-1 and TRBJ1-1; D is uncertain. Germline V CDR1 and CDR2: DFQATT, SNEGSKA (reference sequence). V gave up 5 bases and J gave up 2 bases, with 3 bases separating them. The CDR3 has 10 amino acids. As DNA, the CDR3 is TGCAGTGCTTCTAACACTGAAGCTTTCTTT. Protein sequence: CSASNTEAFF.

The chain has TRBV12-3 or TRBV12-4 and TRBJ1-4; TRBD1 is a possible D gene (5 bases). V was shortened by 3 bases and J by 7 bases, with 9 bases between the two germline ends. CDR3 length: 13 amino acids. The CDR3 DNA reads as TGTGCCAGCAGTTTTGGGGGGGGTGAAAAACTGTTTTTT. It translates to CASSFGGGEKLFF.

The gene calls are TRBV2 and TRBJ1-2, with D uncertain. CDR1 SNHLY and CDR2 FYNNEI come from the germline V gene. The CDR3 covers 14 residues. Trimming stripped 3 bases from V and 4 bases from J, with 12 bases between. The CDR3 bases are TGTGCCAGCAGTGACGAGGGATGGGGCTATGGCTACACCTTC. Protein product: CASSDEGWGYGYTF.

The CDR3 loop is CASRRLAGRIYEQYF. Here the CDR3 DNA reads TGTGCCAGCAGACGACTAGCGGGGAGGATTTACGAGCAGTACTTC. The V call is TRBV6-5, the J call TRBJ2-7, with TRBD2 identical over 11 bases. V shed 6 bases, J shed 4 bases, and the junction held 8 bases outside the gene matches. CDR3 size: 15 residues. The V gene's germline CDR1 is MNHEY and CDR2 SVGAGI.

This chain connects TRBV6-2 or TRBV6-3 to TRBJ1-2; D is unresolved. Trimming pared 0 bases from V and 4 bases from J, leaving 12 bases between. The length of the CDR3 is 15 residues. Per germline, CDR1 MNHEY and CDR2 SVGEGT. The CDR3 region is CASSYSGSVAYGYTF. For the CDR3, the DNA is TGTGCCAGCAGTTACTCCGGCAGCGTCGCCTATGGCTACACCTTC.

This clone has just one count. V is TRBV24-1 and J is TRBJ2-5; TRBD1 might be the D (5 bases). This CDR3 contains 13 residues. Trimming took 3 bases from V and 3 from J, leaving 7 bases between them. Germline V gene lookup returns CDR1 KGHDR and CDR2 SFDVKD. The CDR3 is CATSDPTEETQYF. CDR3 coding DNA: TGTGCCACCAGTGATCCGACAGAAGAGACCCAGTACTTC.

This clone turned up a few times. The rearrangement links TRBV25-1 to TRBJ2-7; 9 bases line up with TRBD1. J gave up 1 base and V 5 bases, and 9 bases lay outside the gene matches. This CDR3 spans 16 amino acids. The germline CDR1 and CDR2 sequences are MGHDK and SYGVNS. CDR3 sequence: CASSQTPGQGSYEQYF. The CDR3 nucleotides are TGTGCCAGCAGTCAAACTCCGGGACAGGGTTCCTACGAGCAGTACTTC.

The rearrangement joins TRBV5-1 to TRBJ1-1; D unclear. Trimming shortened V by 0 bases and J by 2 bases, and 14 bases separated the two germline ends. Germline-derived CDR1 and CDR2 are SGHRS and YFSETQ. CDR3 size: 16 residues. The CDR3 bases are TGCGCCAGCAGCTTGGCACCTGTAGTCCCCAACACTGAAGCTTTCTTT. It is translated as CASSLAPVVPNTEAFF.

This chain joins TRBV18 and TRBJ2-3; D call uncertain. There are 12 residues in the CDR3. CDR1 KGHSH and CDR2 LQKENI come from the germline V gene. Trimming left V 4 bases short and J 6 bases short, with 8 bases between. The CDR3 here is CASSQMEDTQYF. As DNA, the CDR3 is TGTGCCAGCTCACAGATGGAGGATACGCAGTATTTT.

This clone was seen a few times. The genes are TRBV3-1 (or the pseudogene TRBV3-2) and TRBJ2-3; tentatively, D is TRBD2 (5 bases). The CDR3 extends over 17 amino acids. Germline CDR1 and CDR2: LGHDT and YNNKEL (reference sequence). Between the trimmed V and J ends, which lost 2 bases and 2 bases, there was a span of 17 bases. The CDR3 bases are TGTGCCAGCAGCCAACCCGGACGGGGTAAGGACACAGATACGCAGTATTTT. Residues: CASSQPGRGKDTDTQYF.

The J gene is TRBJ1-4, the V gene TRBV28, with TRBD1 matching over 9 bases. Germline trimming cut 3 bases from V and 0 bases from J; bases unmatched to any gene: 14. Germline V gene sequence: CDR1 MDHEN, CDR2 SYDVKM. This CDR3 has 20 residues. The CDR3 protein is CASSFPPDGQGPATNEKLFF. The DNA for the CDR3 is TGTGCCAGCAGTTTCCCCCCCGACGGACAGGGGCCTGCAACTAATGAAAAACTGTTTTTT.

The J gene is TRBJ2-7, the V gene TRBV5-1; TRBD2 might be the D (5 bases). Germline CDR1 is SGHRS and CDR2 is YFSETQ. Trimming shortened V by 0 bases and J by 7 bases, and 14 bases separated the two germline ends. The length of the CDR3 is 14 residues. The CDR3 DNA is TGCGCCAGCAGCTTGGGAGGGCAAGGGTCGGAGCAGTACTTC. Amino acids: CASSLGGQGSEQYF.

The V gene is TRBV5-4, the J gene TRBJ2-6, with 8 bases fitting TRBD2. Germline lookup yields CDR1 SGHNT and CDR2 YYREEE (reference sequence). J was trimmed by 0 bases and V by 4 bases; bases with no gene match: 9. The CDR3 consists of 18 residues. The DNA of the CDR3 is TGTGCCAGCAGCCCCCGGGGGGGGGACCACTCTGGGGCCAACGTCCTGACTTTC. Translated, it gives CASSPRGGDHSGANVLTF. Looking up the rest from reference TRBV5-4 and TRBJ2-6 gives the full variable domain: ETGVTQSPTHLIKTRGQQVTLRCSSQSGHNTVSWYQQALGQGPQFIFQYYREEENGRGNFPPRFSGLQFPNYSSELNVNALELDDSALYLCASSPRGGDHSGANVLTFGAGSRLTVL.

This clone was observed a handful of times. The chain is built from TRBV4-1 and TRBJ1-5; D call uncertain. This CDR3 region has 16 residues. V gave up 4 bases and J gave up 2 bases, with 15 bases separating them. Germline V lookup: CDR1 MGHRA, CDR2 YSYEKL. CDR3 in amino acids: CASSLFRGSGNQPQHF. CDR3 DNA: TGCGCCAGCAGCCTCTTCAGAGGGAGCGGCAATCAGCCCCAGCATTTT.

V is TRBV12-2 and J is TRBJ2-3; TRBD1 is the table's D call, not checked against the DNA. TRBV12-2 represents a pseudogene. The CDR3 consists of 15 residues. The DNA of the CDR3 is TGTGCAAGTCGCTACGAGGACAGGGGCACAGATACGCAGTATTTT. Its translation is CASRYEDRGTDTQYF.

The rearrangement uses TRBV5-5 and TRBJ2-5; tentatively, D is TRBD1 (6 bases). V dropped 1 base and J dropped 2 bases, with 18 bases sitting between them. Per germline, CDR1 SGHKS and CDR2 YYEKEE (reference sequence). This CDR3 spans 17 amino acids. The CDR3 DNA reads TGTGCCAGCAGCTTGCTGGCCTGGGGGCCGTTACAAGAGACCCAGTACTTC. It yields the protein CASSLLAWGPLQETQYF.